These 15 T cell receptor beta chains were sequenced from one sample in a study of post-analysis software for immune sequencing data. The study's findings and limits: TRBV5-6, TRBV5-1 and TRBV20-1 belonged to a set of roughly five TRBV segments that were more frequent in patients than controls.

These receptors lack a known antigen. Presence of unique molecular identifiers characterized the TCR beta cDNA libraries. TCRdb passed the PCR reads through MiXCR, listing each CDR3 protein once. The sample includes more than 450,000 distinct CDR3 sequences, roughly 34% of them seen just once. The material sequenced was blood. These receptors were obtained from a girl aged 2-17 years with multiple sclerosis.

With regard to this clonotype: One end of the junction does not line up with germline, which may come from a read error. Here the CDR3 DNA reads TGTACCATCAGTGAGTCTATGCCGGGGCGGGAGACCCAGTACTTC. This encodes CTISESMPGRETQYF. The rearrangement uses TRBV10-3 and TRBJ2-5, with D perhaps TRBD1 or TRBD2 (5 bases each). The CDR3 covers 15 residues. The germline CDR1 and CDR2 sequences are ENHRY and SYGVKD.

On this clonotype itself: A much larger clone is a single base away; this may be a read error. The CDR3 protein is CASTRRIDLNEQYF. As DNA, the CDR3 is TGTGCCAGCACCCGACGGATTGACCTCAATGAGCAGTACTTC. The chain joins TRBV3-1 to TRBJ2-7; D remains unclear. V was trimmed by 7 bases and J by 7 bases, leaving 20 bases between them. Germline CDR1 is LGHDT and CDR2 is YNNKEL (reference sequence). The CDR3 extends over 14 amino acids.

The chain has TRBV20-1 and TRBJ1-2; possible D gene TRBD1, 6 bases. Germline CDR1 reads DFQATT; CDR2 reads SNEGSKA (reference sequence). Trimming pared 4 bases from V and 4 bases from J, leaving 13 bases between. The CDR3 length is 13 residues. The CDR3 DNA is TGCAGTGCTACGGGAGGGGGAAGCTATGGCTACACCTTC. Amino acids: CSATGGGSYGYTF.

This sequence joins TRBV24-1 and TRBJ2-2, with 12 bases identical to TRBD1. The CDR3 spans 19 residues. Germline V gene lookup returns CDR1 KGHDR and CDR2 SFDVKD. Unmatched junction bases numbered 9, after V lost 3 bases and J lost 2 bases. CDR3 loop: CATSDPPGQGARNTGELFF. Written as DNA, the CDR3 is TGTGCCACCAGTGATCCGCCGGGACAGGGGGCGCGAAACACCGGGGAGCTGTTTTTT.

The chain is built from TRBV12-3 or TRBV12-4 and TRBJ2-3, with 7 bases that match TRBD2. V shed 8 bases, J shed 9 bases, and the junction held 8 bases outside the gene matches. The CDR3 is 12 residues long. CDR3 DNA: TGTGCCAGCGGGGAAGCGGGGTACACGCAGTATTTT. Translated: CASGEAGYTQYF.

The rearrangement joins TRBV2 to TRBJ2-5; TRBD2 aligns across 10 bases. The CDR3 consists of 14 residues. Germline lookup yields CDR1 SNHLY and CDR2 FYNNEI. V lost 3 bases to trimming and J lost 4 bases; unmatched junction nucleotides: 2. The CDR3 nucleotides read TGTGCCAGCAGTGAGGAGCGGGGGGGAGAGACCCAGTACTTC. Its protein product is CASSEERGGETQYF.

This clonotype was counted only a few times. This rearrangement joins TRBV28 to TRBJ2-3; 7 nucleotides match TRBD1. V was clipped by 4 bases and J by 3 bases; unmatched bases: 4. Germline V lookup: CDR1 MDHEN, CDR2 SYDVKM. CDR3 length equals 14 residues. In DNA, the CDR3 is TGTGCCAGCAGTTCAGGGGGTTGGACAGATACGCAGTATTTT. Translation: CASSSGGWTDTQYF.

This chain joins TRBV6-4 and TRBJ2-7; unclear D gene. The CDR3 runs to 13 residues. V gave up 5 bases and J gave up 7 bases, with 15 bases separating them. Germline assignment: CDR1 MRHNA and CDR2 SNTAGT. The CDR3 here is CASSMAGGNEQYF. CDR3 coding DNA: TGTGCCAGCAGTATGGCTGGCGGCAATGAGCAGTACTTC.

The rearrangement uses TRBV5-1 and TRBJ2-5; D uncertain. The CDR3 is 16 residues long. The V end was cut by 0 bases, the J end by 3 bases, with 15 bases between. Per the germline V gene, CDR1 is SGHRS and CDR2 is YFSETQ. In DNA, the CDR3 is TGCGCCAGCAGCTTGGATCCCGGGCTAGGAAAAGAGACCCAGTACTTC. Amino acid sequence: CASSLDPGLGKETQYF.

This clonotype has more than one count but fewer than ten. The chain links TRBV16 to TRBJ2-7; D is unresolved. Germline CDR1 KGHSY, CDR2 FQNENV. The CDR3 length is 12 residues. The ends were cut back, 7 bases at V and 0 bases at J, with 7 bases in the middle. This CDR3 reads CASKGVSYEQYF. The DNA of the CDR3 is TGTGCCAGCAAGGGTGTCTCCTACGAGCAGTACTTC.

This clonotype was seen more than once but under ten times. CDR3 sequence (DNA): TGTGCCAGCAGCTTAGCAAGACAGGGACCAGATACGCAGTATTTT. It specifies CASSLARQGPDTQYF. V gene TRBV7-9 combines with J gene TRBJ2-3; the match to TRBD1 covers 7 bases. CDR3 length: 15 residues. The ends lost 0 bases at V and 4 bases at J; junction bases unmatched: 4. Per the germline V gene, CDR1 is SEHNR and CDR2 is FQNEAQ (reference sequence).

This clonotype appeared a few times. The chain joins TRBV10-2 to TRBJ2-5; TRBD1 might be the D (5 bases). V shed 6 bases and J shed 1 base, with 9 bases lying between them. The germline V gene has CDR1 WSHSY and CDR2 SAAADI. There are 13 residues in the CDR3. The CDR3: CASRDTVQETQYF. The CDR3 nucleotides read TGCGCCAGCAGGGACACCGTCCAAGAGACCCAGTACTTC.

The genes are TRBV6-2 or TRBV6-3 and TRBJ1-2, with 8 bases matching TRBD1. J gave up 4 bases and V 7 bases, and 5 bases lay outside the gene matches. In germline, CDR1 is MNHEY, CDR2 SVGEGT. The CDR3 sequence is 13 residues long. CDR3 in amino acids: CASTITGGYGYTF. In DNA form, the CDR3 reads TGTGCCAGCACAATCACAGGGGGCTATGGCTACACCTTC.

This clonotype was detected only a few times. The chain employs TRBV24-1 and TRBJ2-1, with 7 bases aligning to TRBD1. In germline, CDR1 is KGHDR, CDR2 SFDVKD. V was pared by 12 bases and J by 5 bases, with 15 bases of the junction left unmatched. This CDR3 is 15 amino acids long. CDR3 protein: CASNLPGTVHNEQFF. CDR3 sequence (DNA): TGTGCCTCTAACCTTCCGGGGACAGTCCACAATGAGCAGTTCTTC.

The chain couples TRBV14 to TRBJ2-3, with TRBD1 identical over 7 bases. The ends lost 0 bases at V and 0 bases at J; junction bases unmatched: 12. Germline V CDR1 and CDR2: SGHDN, FVKESK. The CDR3 covers 19 residues. In nucleotides, the CDR3 is TGTGCCAGCAGCCAAGAGGCCCTGGACAGGCACCCTAGCACAGATACGCAGTATTTT. Protein product: CASSQEALDRHPSTDTQYF.